The rows below give T cell receptor beta chains drawn from one sample of a study of identical twins. TCRdb itself ran the 5' RACE reads through MiXCR, one entry per CDR3 protein. The sample yields approximately 630,000 distinct CDR3 sequences, about 7% seen once. The sample was also linked to a second study, of yellow fever vaccine responses in identical twins.

Sequenced input: PBMCs. The source of these receptors is a woman aged 18-29 years in good health. The CDR3 runs from the conserved cysteine through the conserved F or W. The D gene is left open where the match is weak. Size values are once, few and many counts, or a class for expanded clones, and some rows have none.

>few|TRBJ1-3|-|13|TRBV2
CASSEFLGDTIYF
TGTGCCAGCAGTGAATTCTTAGGGGACACCATATATTTT
>-|TRBJ2-1|TRBD2|15|TRBV20-1
CSARRGRAPYNEQFF
TGCAGTGCTAGACGCGGGAGGGCCCCCTACAATGAGCAGTTCTTC
>many|TRBJ2-3|TRBD1|13|TRBV2
CASAPPGQGTQYF
TGTGCCAGCGCCCCACCGGGACAGGGGACGCAGTATTTT
>many|TRBJ1-6|TRBD1|17|TRBV2
CASSGQGASLRDSPLHF
TGTGCCAGCAGTGGACAGGGGGCGAGTCTTAGGGATTCACCCCTCCACTTT
>many|TRBJ2-7|TRBD1|14|TRBV4-1
CASSQGRGGDEQYF
TGCGCCAGCAGCCAAGGAAGAGGGGGCGACGAGCAGTACTTC
>many|TRBJ2-3|TRBD1|16|TRBV7-8
CASSPRRDRGSDTQYF
TGTGCCAGCAGCCCTCGCCGGGACAGGGGGTCAGATACGCAGTATTTT
>many|TRBJ1-4|-|14|TRBV11-2
CASSKTGRGEKLFF
TGTGCCAGCAGCAAAACGGGACGGGGTGAAAAACTGTTTTTT
>many|TRBJ1-2|-|11|TRBV6-5
CASSSIYGYTF
TGTGCCAGCAGCTCTATCTATGGCTACACCTTC
>few|TRBJ2-2|-|14|TRBV20-1
CSARDGTFTGELFF
TGCAGTGCTAGAGATGGGACCTTCACCGGGGAGCTGTTTTTT
>few|TRBJ2-2|TRBD1|14|TRBV20-1
CSALGQGATGELFF
TGCAGTGCCCTGGGACAGGGGGCAACCGGGGAGCTGTTTTTT
>-|TRBJ2-5|-|13|TRBV29-1
CSVGLRLVETQYF
TGCAGCGTTGGGCTGCGGCTGGTGGAGACCCAGTACTTC
>many|TRBJ1-1|-|16|TRBV12-2
CASRLPWGCSGTEAFF
TGTGCAAGTCGCCTACCATGGGGTTGTTCTGGAACTGAAGCTTTCTTT
>-|TRBJ2-7|-|16|TRBV6-5
CASSSSAAGPSYEQYF
TGTGCCAGCAGCTCCTCCGCGGCGGGACCATCCTACGAGCAGTACTTC
>few|TRBJ2-1|-|16|TRBV6-5
CASSYPMGSSYNEQFF
TGTGCCAGCAGTTACCCGATGGGGAGCTCCTACAATGAGCAGTTCTTC
>many|TRBJ2-5|-|15|TRBV18
CASSPPGRAKETQYF
TGTGCCAGCTCACCACCGGGCAGGGCCAAAGAGACCCAGTACTTC
>-|TRBJ2-1|TRBD2|16|TRBV9
CASSVEGREAYNEQFF
TGTGCCAGCAGCGTAGAGGGGCGGGAGGCCTACAATGAGCAGTTCTTC
>many|TRBJ2-1|TRBD1|16|TRBV7-9
CASSGDRGSSYNEQFF
TGTGCCAGCAGCGGGGACAGGGGGAGCTCCTACAATGAGCAGTTCTTC
>few|TRBJ1-1|-|14|TRBV7-9
CASSDISRSSEAFF
TGTGCCAGCAGCGATATAAGCAGGTCCTCCGAAGCTTTCTTT
>many|TRBJ1-5|-|18|TRBV5-1
CASSTNRTGSHSNQPQHF
TGCGCCAGCAGCACCAATAGAACAGGTTCTCATAGCAATCAGCCCCAGCATTTT
>many|TRBJ1-5|-|15|TRBV4-1
CASSQVLYSNQPQHF
TGCGCCAGCAGCCAAGTTCTTTATAGCAATCAGCCCCAGCATTTT
>-|TRBJ2-2|TRBD1|14|TRBV10-3
CAIPRDRNTGELFF
TGTGCCATCCCTCGGGACAGGAACACCGGGGAGCTGTTTTTT
>many|TRBJ1-1|-|14|TRBV5-1
CASSLNLGNTEAFF
TGCGCCAGCAGCTTGAATCTGGGGAACACTGAAGCTTTCTTT
>few|TRBJ2-5|-|13|TRBV24-1
CATSEGEQETQYF
TGTGCCACCAGTGAGGGGGAGCAAGAGACCCAGTACTTC
>-|TRBJ1-1|-|16|TRBV18
CASSQGTPQMNTEAFF
TGTGCCAGCTCACAGGGGACACCTCAAATGAACACTGAAGCTTTCTTT
>many|TRBJ1-1|-|15|TRBV5-1
CASSLSAHTNTEAFF
TGCGCCAGCAGCTTGAGCGCGCACACGAACACTGAAGCTTTCTTT
>-|TRBJ1-5|-|13|TRBV28
CASSSRSNQPQHF
TGTGCCAGCAGTTCACGTAGCAATCAGCCCCAGCATTTT
>-|TRBJ2-5|TRBD1|16|TRBV28
CASRPHRGRGRETQYF
TGTGCCAGCAGACCTCACAGGGGGCGCGGGCGGGAGACCCAGTACTTC
>-|TRBJ2-3|TRBD2|15|TRBV12-3/TRBV12-4
CASNLLAGEVDTQYF
TGTGCCAGCAACCTACTAGCGGGAGAAGTAGATACGCAGTATTTT
>few|TRBJ2-7|-|14|TRBV10-3
CAISELGPGSEQYF
TGTGCCATCAGTGAGTTGGGGCCAGGGTCCGAGCAGTACTTC
>few|TRBJ1-3|TRBD1|14|TRBV7-9
CASQPTGAGNTIYF
TGTGCCTCACAACCTACAGGGGCAGGAAACACCATATATTTT
>-|TRBJ2-3|TRBD2|16|TRBV7-2
CASSLVVSGGAYTQYF
TGTGCCAGCAGCTTAGTTGTTAGCGGGGGGGCGTATACGCAGTATTTT
>many|TRBJ2-6|-|14|TRBV20-1
CSAVGVSGANVLTF
TGCAGTGCTGTAGGGGTTTCTGGGGCCAACGTCCTGACTTTC
>many|TRBJ1-1|-|16|TRBV28
CASSLYHQTGSVEAFF
TGTGCCAGCAGTTTATACCACCAGACAGGCTCTGTTGAAGCTTTCTTT
>-|TRBJ2-3|TRBD1|14|TRBV29-1
CSVGQGRVTDTQYF
TGCAGCGTTGGACAGGGAAGGGTCACAGATACGCAGTATTTT
>few|TRBJ2-7|-|13|TRBV7-9
CASSSTDTYEQYF
TGTGCCAGCAGCTCGACAGACACCTACGAGCAGTACTTC
>few|TRBJ2-7|-|13|TRBV12-3/TRBV12-4
CASTPRPSYEQYF
TGTGCCAGCACCCCCCGGCCCAGCTACGAGCAGTACTTC
>-|TRBJ2-5|-|14|TRBV20-1
CSAPLGGGLETQYF
TGCAGTGCCCCTTTGGGGGGGGGCCTCGAGACCCAGTACTTC
>few|TRBJ1-2|-|16|TRBV12-3/TRBV12-4
CASSLVGGLFNYGYTF
TGTGCCAGCAGTTTAGTGGGGGGGTTGTTCAACTATGGCTACACCTTC
>many|TRBJ2-3|-|14|TRBV27
CASSLAPSTDTQYF
TGTGCCAGCAGTTTAGCACCTAGCACAGATACGCAGTATTTT
>many|TRBJ2-2|-|15|TRBV4-2
CASSLRTLNTGELFF
TGTGCCAGCAGCCTAAGAACGCTGAACACCGGGGAGCTGTTTTTT
>many|TRBJ2-2|-|16|TRBV5-1
CASSRGTVTNTGELFF
TGCGCCAGCAGCCGCGGGACAGTGACGAACACCGGGGAGCTGTTTTTT
>many|TRBJ2-1|-|15|TRBV12-3/TRBV12-4
CASSVGDWRNNEQFF
TGTGCCAGCAGTGTAGGGGACTGGAGGAACAATGAGCAGTTCTTC
>few|TRBJ2-1|TRBD2|14|TRBV3-1
CASSQRQGGNEQFF
TGTGCCAGCAGCCAGCGGCAGGGAGGGAATGAGCAGTTCTTC
>-|TRBJ2-5|TRBD1|14|TRBV10-2
CASGVGQGKETQYF
TGCGCCAGCGGGGTTGGACAGGGGAAAGAGACCCAGTACTTC
>many|TRBJ1-1|-|15|TRBV11-2
CASSLDEGGYTEAFF
TGTGCCAGCAGCTTAGATGAGGGCGGGTACACTGAAGCTTTCTTT
>many|TRBJ2-4|TRBD1|16|TRBV7-9
CASSLADREAKNIQYF
TGTGCCAGCAGCTTAGCGGACAGGGAGGCCAAAAACATTCAGTACTTC